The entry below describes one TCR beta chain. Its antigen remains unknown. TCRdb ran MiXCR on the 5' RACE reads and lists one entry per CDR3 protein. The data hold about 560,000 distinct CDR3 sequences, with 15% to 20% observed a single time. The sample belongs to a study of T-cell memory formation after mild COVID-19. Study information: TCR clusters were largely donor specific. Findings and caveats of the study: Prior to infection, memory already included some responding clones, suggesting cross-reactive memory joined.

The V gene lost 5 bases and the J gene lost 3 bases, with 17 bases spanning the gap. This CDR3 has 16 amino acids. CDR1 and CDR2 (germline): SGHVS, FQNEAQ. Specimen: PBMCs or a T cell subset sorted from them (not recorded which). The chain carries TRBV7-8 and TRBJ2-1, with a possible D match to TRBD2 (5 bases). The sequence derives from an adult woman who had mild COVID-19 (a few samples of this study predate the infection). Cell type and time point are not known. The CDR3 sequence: CASSPSSRAIYNEQFF. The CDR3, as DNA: TGTGCCAGCAGCCCTAGCTCGCGGGCTATCTACAATGAGCAGTTCTTC.